The next 24 T cell receptor beta chains were all read from a single sample in a study of OX40 agonist ivuxolimab in advanced cancers. The library was prepared using the immunoSEQ multiplex PCR assay. As stored in TCRdb, this immuneACCESS dataset retains in-frame rearrangements with V and J assigned. A fraction of the clones does not appear; measured against another copy, unresolved V genes explain less than half of the discrepancy, and the remainder lacks a known reason. The sample yields tens of thousands of clones; 88% were counted once. The ten largest make up around 3.3% of the sample. Specimen: CD4+ or CD8+ T cells sorted from blood, collected in a trial of the OX40 agonist ivuxolimab. These receptors were collected from an adult with an advanced solid tumor such as melanoma, head and neck, liver or kidney cancer.

The table lists this clone with a few counts. The chain links TRBV10-3 to TRBJ2-7; TRBD1 or TRBD2 may be the D gene (7 bases each). Germline-derived CDR1 and CDR2 are ENHRY and SYGVKD. The CDR3 spans 14 residues. Between the trimmed V and J ends, which lost 6 bases and 2 bases, there was a span of 14 bases. The DNA of the CDR3 is TGTGCCATCAGAGGGACAGCGGGGACCTACGAGCAGTACTTC. Its translation is CAIRGTAGTYEQYF.

The chain is built from TRBV5-1 and TRBJ2-7; 7 bases line up with TRBD2. This CDR3 contains 14 residues. The junction had 9 bases not matched to a gene; V was cut back by 4 bases and J by 5 bases. Germline CDR1 and CDR2: SGHRS and YFSETQ. CDR3 nucleotides: TGCGCCAGCAGCCCAACTAGCGAGGTCAACGAGCAGTACTTC. Translation gives CASSPTSEVNEQYF.

This chain connects TRBV5-4 to TRBJ1-2; the match to TRBD1 covers 8 bases. The CDR3 is made up of 15 amino acids. V lost 4 bases and J lost 3; bases outside the gene matches: 8. Germline assignment: CDR1 SGHNT and CDR2 YYREEE (reference sequence). CDR3 residues: CASSPGMGQDYGYTF. The CDR3 coding sequence is TGTGCCAGCAGCCCAGGAATGGGACAGGACTATGGCTACACCTTC.

The rearrangement links TRBV4-1 to TRBJ2-7; TRBD2 is a possible D gene (7 bases). Germline lookup yields CDR1 MGHRA and CDR2 YSYEKL. The length of the CDR3 is 17 residues. Trimming took 0 bases from V and 0 from J, leaving 15 bases between them. The CDR3 DNA follows: TGCGCCAGCAGCCAAGAGGGGGGGACATTCAGCTCCTACGAGCAGTACTTC. Translated, it gives CASSQEGGTFSSYEQYF.

The J gene is TRBJ1-2, the V gene TRBV25-1; D gene ambiguous. Germline loops: CDR1 MGHDK, CDR2 SYGVNS. The V gene lost 4 bases and the J gene lost 5 bases, with 17 bases spanning the gap. This CDR3 has 15 residues. As DNA, the CDR3 is TGTGCCAGCAGTGCCCTAGGACCGGGAGATTATGGCTACACCTTC. Protein sequence: CASSALGPGDYGYTF.

This clone was detected only once. The rearrangement uses TRBV7-3 and TRBJ1-1; unclear D gene. Trimming shortened V by 7 bases and J by 4 bases, and 13 bases separated the two germline ends. The CDR3 sequence is 13 residues long. Looked up from germline, CDR1 is SGHTA and CDR2 is FQGTGA. The CDR3: CASKYNEITEAFF. CDR3 nucleotide sequence: TGTGCCAGCAAGTATAACGAGATCACTGAAGCTTTCTTT.

The CDR3 region has the DNA TGTGCCAGCACTGGGACAGTCTCCTACGAGCAGTACTTC. As protein: CASTGTVSYEQYF. V gene TRBV2 combines with J gene TRBJ2-7, with TRBD1 matching 7 bases. The CDR3 has 13 residues. Germline V gene data show CDR1 as SNHLY and CDR2 as FYNNEI. Trimming took 7 bases from V and 0 from J; bases not matched to a gene: 3.

In DNA, the CDR3 is TGTGCCAGCAGCTTGACCGGGACAGGGTTCTACGAGCAGTACTTC. Its translation: CASSLTGTGFYEQYF. V usage is TRBV7-8 and J usage is TRBJ2-7, with 9 positions matching TRBD1. The V gene's germline CDR1 is SGHVS and CDR2 FQNEAQ. The ends lost 3 bases at V and 3 bases at J; junction bases unmatched: 6. The CDR3 consists of 15 residues.

The chain links TRBV6-5 to TRBJ2-5; 7 bases agree with TRBD1. This CDR3 region has 11 residues. V lost 4 bases and J lost 13; bases outside the gene matches: 6. Germline-derived CDR1 and CDR2 are MNHEY and SVGAGI. CDR3 sequence reads: CASSSQGPPYF. The CDR3 DNA follows: TGTGCCAGCAGTTCACAGGGGCCACCGTACTTC.

J is TRBJ1-5 and V is TRBV6-1; D is unresolved. Trimming removed 2 bases at V and 7 bases at J, with 6 bases between. Germline-derived CDR1 and CDR2 are MNHNS and SASEGT. The CDR3 loop spans 12 amino acids. CDR3: CASSELQQPQHF. The CDR3 DNA follows: TGTGCCAGCAGTGAATTGCAACAGCCCCAGCATTTT.

The chain employs TRBV28 and TRBJ1-1; no clear D gene. Trimming left V 8 bases short and J 6 bases short, with 16 bases between. CDR1 and CDR2 from the germline V gene are MDHEN and SYDVKM. The CDR3 has 13 residues. Here the CDR3 reads CASVSFWLSEAFF. The CDR3 nucleotides read TGTGCCAGCGTTTCCTTTTGGTTGTCTGAAGCTTTCTTT.

CDR3 sequence: CASSPAARTGEQYF. CDR3 coding DNA: TGTGCCAGCAGCCCGGCGGCTCGGACAGGGGAGCAGTACTTC. This chain joins TRBV5-5 and TRBJ2-7; 8 nucleotides line up with TRBD1. Germline V gene sequence: CDR1 SGHKS, CDR2 YYEKEE (reference sequence). CDR3 length: 14 residues. V shed 4 bases, J shed 7 bases, and the junction held 10 bases outside the gene matches.

This clone has more than one count but fewer than ten. The rearrangement links TRBV18 to TRBJ1-1; the D is unclear. The CDR3 consists of 13 residues. The V end was cut by 3 bases, the J end by 1 base, with 6 bases between. Germline-derived CDR1 and CDR2 are KGHSH and LQKENI. CDR3 bases: TGTGCCAGCTCACCCTCGGGGAACACTGAAGCTTTCTTT. It specifies CASSPSGNTEAFF.

The V and J genes are TRBV7-3 and TRBJ2-2, with 9 positions matching TRBD2. V shed 5 bases and J 5 bases; nucleotides not matched to a gene: 9. Germline CDR1 is SGHTA and CDR2 is FQGTGA. The CDR3 length is 16 residues. DNA for the CDR3: TGTGCCAGCAGCCTTCGCGGGGGGGCCAGGACCGGGGAGCTGTTTTTT. This sequence encodes CASSLRGGARTGELFF.

The CDR3 spells CASSVLSSVYEQFF. As DNA, the CDR3 is TGTGCCAGCAGTGTACTTTCATCGGTGTATGAGCAGTTCTTC. This chain connects TRBV6-6 to TRBJ2-1, with D uncertain. The CDR3 totals 14 residues. CDR1 is MNHNY and CDR2 is SVGAGI in the germline V gene (reference sequence). V lost 5 bases and J lost 8, with 16 bases in between.

The CDR3 reads CASSSPWTSGPYEQYF. Written as DNA, the CDR3 is TGTGCCAGCAGCTCACCCTGGACTAGCGGTCCCTACGAGCAGTACTTC. V gene TRBV11-2 combines with J gene TRBJ2-7; 10 bases agree with TRBD2. Trimming at V came to 4 bases and at J to 2 bases, leaving 8 bases not matched to a gene. CDR1 is SGHAT and CDR2 is FQNNGV in the germline V gene. The CDR3 has 16 residues.

This rearrangement joins TRBV10-3 to TRBJ2-2; TRBD1 agrees at 12 bases. CDR3 length equals 17 residues. From germline, CDR1 is ENHRY and CDR2 SYGVKD. V shed 0 bases, J shed 6 bases, and the junction held 5 bases outside the gene matches. This chain's CDR3 is CAISESGTGGDPGELFF. The CDR3 DNA reads as TGTGCCATCAGTGAGTCCGGGACAGGGGGCGACCCCGGGGAGCTGTTTTTT.

This clone was found once. The V gene is TRBV27, the J gene TRBJ1-5, with D maybe TRBD1 (6 bases). The CDR3 extends over 15 amino acids. Trimming cost V 11 bases and J 0 bases, with 17 bases left between them. CDR1 is MNHEY, CDR2 SMNVEV, per germline (reference sequence). CDR3 region: CASWPGGYSNQPQHF. In DNA, the CDR3 is TGTGCCTCCTGGCCGGGGGGCTATAGCAATCAGCCCCAGCATTTT.

Comment on this clone: One end of the junction varies from germline; a read error may be responsible. The chain carries TRBV7-7 and TRBJ2-5, with TRBD1 matching 10 bases. The CDR3 contains 16 residues. Per the germline V gene, CDR1 is SSHAT and CDR2 is FNYEAQ (reference sequence). The CDR3 spells CASSLGDRGIGETQYF. In DNA, the CDR3 is TGTGCTAGCAGCTTAGGGGACAGGGGTATAGGGGAGACCCAGTACTTC.

The CDR3 coding sequence is TGCGCCAGCAGTGAGTCGATCGGGAGAACCTCCGAGCAGTACTTC. Translating gives CASSESIGRTSEQYF. The chain employs TRBV10-1 and TRBJ2-7, with a weak D call TRBD2 (6 bases). The CDR3 covers 15 residues. The germline V gene encodes CDR1 WNHNN and CDR2 SYGVQD (reference sequence). The ends were cut back, 0 bases at V and 6 bases at J, with 15 bases in the middle.

This clone came up a few times. V is TRBV15 and J is TRBJ2-4; TRBD1 matches at 7 bases. After removal of 2 bases from V and 9 bases from J, the junction contained 7 bases not matched to a gene. From germline, CDR1 is LNHNV and CDR2 YYDKDF (reference sequence). The CDR3 is 14 residues long. CDR3 region: CATSRPGQSAIQYF. CDR3 in DNA: TGTGCCACCAGCAGACCGGGACAGTCAGCCATTCAGTACTTC.

The rearrangement joins TRBV11-2 to TRBJ2-5; D is possibly TRBD2 (5 bases). The CDR3 contains 11 residues. The germline CDR1 and CDR2 sequences are SGHAT and FQNNGV. V gave up 2 bases and J gave up 9 bases, with 7 bases separating them. This chain's CDR3 is CASSLMEAQYF. The DNA of the CDR3 is TGTGCCAGCAGCTTAATGGAGGCCCAGTACTTC.

The V and J genes are TRBV27 and TRBJ2-5; 11 positions match TRBD2. V lost 4 bases, J lost 5 bases, and 24 bases stayed unmatched. The CDR3 totals 21 residues. Germline CDR1 MNHEY, CDR2 SMNVEV (reference sequence). CDR3: CASSSANLRDVRLAGRETQYF. The CDR3 DNA follows: TGTGCCAGCAGTTCCGCAAACCTCCGGGACGTAAGACTAGCGGGAAGGGAGACCCAGTACTTC.

In regard to this clone: At one boundary the junction diverges from the germline segment, which might be a read error. V usage is TRBV19 and J usage is TRBJ2-3; a weak D match, TRBD1 (6 bases). The length of the CDR3 is 14 residues. The V gene's germline CDR1 is LNHDA and CDR2 SQIVND (reference sequence). The CDR3 protein is CASSIGGETDTQYF. CDR3 coding DNA: TGTGCCAGTAGCATAGGGGGTGAAACAGATACGCAGTATTTT.